This TCR beta chain was sequenced during a study of monozygotic twins with inflammatory bowel disease. The germline V gene has CDR1 SGDLS and CDR2 YYNGEE. The CDR3 loop spans 16 amino acids. Study results and limitations: IBD patients shared fewer clonotypes with other individuals than healthy twins, especially patients with disease activity signs.

On this clonotype itself: Its matching antigen is unknown.

After re-calling the 5' RACE reads, TCRdb lists one entry per CDR3 protein, DNA absent. The sample has 150,000 to 200,000 distinct CDR3 sequences. The genes are TRBV9 and TRBJ2-1; the TCRdb call, TRBD1, lacks DNA for checking. The clonotype was recovered from a human donor with ulcerative colitis or Crohn's disease, or a healthy co-twin of an affected twin (not recorded which). Sample: blood. CDR3 sequence reads: CASSLGGPSSYNEQFF.